A selection of T cell receptor beta chains follows, all from one sample in a study of T cells after yellow fever vaccination. TCRdb independently ran MiXCR on the 5' RACE reads; one entry per CDR3 protein. Among 550,000 to 750,000 distinct CDR3 sequences listed, roughly 12% were seen once. The material was PBMCs, obtained on the day of the yellow fever booster vaccination. The receptor set was obtained from a man aged 30 to 45 who received the YFV17D yellow fever vaccine. CDR3s include the opening cysteine and the closing phenylalanine or tryptophan. The D gene is left open where the match is weak. Only some rows state a clone size, as once, few, many or a class for expanded clones.

J gene: TRBJ2-1
D gene: -
V gene: TRBV28
clone size: -
CDR3 DNA: TGTGCCAGCAGGCTGAGTCGCGGCTACAATGAGCAGTTCTTC
CDR3 protein: CASRLSRGYNEQFF

J gene: TRBJ2-3
D gene: -
V gene: TRBV5-1
clone size: -
CDR3 DNA: TGCGCCAGCAGCTTGGGGCAGGGGCGCCGCTTAACAGATACGCAGTATTTT
CDR3 protein: CASSLGQGRRLTDTQYF

J gene: TRBJ2-2
D gene: TRBD1
V gene: TRBV7-8
clone size: few
CDR3 DNA: TGTGCCAGCAGCTTAGGTCCCCGGGACAGGGCCGACACCGGGGAGCTGTTTTTT
CDR3 protein: CASSLGPRDRADTGELFF

J gene: TRBJ2-2
D gene: TRBD1
V gene: TRBV9
clone size: few
CDR3 DNA: TGTGCCAGCAGCACCTGGACAGGGGCGAACACCGGGGAGCTGTTTTTT
CDR3 protein: CASSTWTGANTGELFF

J gene: TRBJ2-7
D gene: TRBD1
V gene: TRBV20-1
clone size: few
CDR3 DNA: TGCAGTGCTAGAGTAGGGACAGGTGCTGACGAGCAGTACTTC
CDR3 protein: CSARVGTGADEQYF

J gene: TRBJ1-2
D gene: -
V gene: TRBV29-1
clone size: few
CDR3 DNA: TGCAGCGTTGAAGGGACGTATAGGACTGAAGGCTACACCTTC
CDR3 protein: CSVEGTYRTEGYTF

J gene: TRBJ2-7
D gene: TRBD1
V gene: TRBV28
clone size: -
CDR3 DNA: TGTGCCAGCAGTTTACTGACAGGGTGGGGCCGTGAAGGGCAGTACTTC
CDR3 protein: CASSLLTGWGREGQYF

J gene: TRBJ2-5
D gene: TRBD1
V gene: TRBV12-3/TRBV12-4
clone size: -
CDR3 DNA: TGTGCCAGCACCAAGACAGGGGGCCACCTATTTACGGAGACCCAGTACTTC
CDR3 protein: CASTKTGGHLFTETQYF

J gene: TRBJ2-1
D gene: -
V gene: TRBV14
clone size: -
CDR3 DNA: TGTGCCAGCAGCCAAATGGGGTATGAGCAGTTCTTC
CDR3 protein: CASSQMGYEQFF

J gene: TRBJ2-2
D gene: -
V gene: TRBV6-5
clone size: -
CDR3 DNA: TGTGCCAGCAGTTACTCGTGGGGGGTAGGCGGGGAGCTGTTTTTT
CDR3 protein: CASSYSWGVGGELFF

J gene: TRBJ2-5
D gene: TRBD1
V gene: TRBV5-1
clone size: many
CDR3 DNA: TGCGCCAGCAGCTCAGGACAGGGAACGGAGACCCAGTACTTC
CDR3 protein: CASSSGQGTETQYF

J gene: TRBJ1-2
D gene: TRBD1
V gene: TRBV20-1
clone size: many
CDR3 DNA: TGCAGTGCTAGAGAAAAGAAACAGGGGCATGGCTACACCTTC
CDR3 protein: CSAREKKQGHGYTF

J gene: TRBJ2-7
D gene: TRBD1
V gene: TRBV27
clone size: -
CDR3 DNA: TGTGCCAGCAGTTTCGGCACAGGGGGCGTCTACGAGCAGTACTTC
CDR3 protein: CASSFGTGGVYEQYF

J gene: TRBJ2-5
D gene: -
V gene: TRBV29-1
clone size: -
CDR3 DNA: TGCAGCAGCAAGTGGGGGTCCTATGAGACCCAGTACTTC
CDR3 protein: CSSKWGSYETQYF

J gene: TRBJ2-1
D gene: TRBD1
V gene: TRBV23-1
clone size: -
CDR3 DNA: TGCGCCACTACCGGGACAGGGGACGGTGAGCAGTTCTTC
CDR3 protein: CATTGTGDGEQFF

J gene: TRBJ2-3
D gene: TRBD2
V gene: TRBV6-1
clone size: -
CDR3 DNA: TGTGCCAGCACCAAAGAACTAGCGACCTTGTTGGATACGCAGTATTTT
CDR3 protein: CASTKELATLLDTQYF

J gene: TRBJ2-1
D gene: -
V gene: TRBV3-1
clone size: -
CDR3 DNA: TGTGCCAGCAGCCAAGTCCGGCTTTCCTACAATGAGCAGTTCTTC
CDR3 protein: CASSQVRLSYNEQFF

J gene: TRBJ1-1
D gene: -
V gene: TRBV29-1
clone size: once
CDR3 DNA: TGCAGCGTTGGGCGGGGGAACACTGAAGCTTTCTTT
CDR3 protein: CSVGRGNTEAFF

J gene: TRBJ2-7
D gene: -
V gene: TRBV12-3/TRBV12-4
clone size: -
CDR3 DNA: TGTGCCAGCAGTTTAGTCGCTCTTTCGGGGGAGCAGTACTTC
CDR3 protein: CASSLVALSGEQYF

J gene: TRBJ2-1
D gene: TRBD2
V gene: TRBV30
clone size: few
CDR3 DNA: TGTGCCTGCTCTAGCGGAGCCGGTAATGAGCAGTTCTTC
CDR3 protein: CACSSGAGNEQFF

J gene: TRBJ2-4
D gene: TRBD1
V gene: TRBV20-1
clone size: few
CDR3 DNA: TGCAGTGCTACATCGACAGGGGGCGAAAACATTCAGTACTTC
CDR3 protein: CSATSTGGENIQYF

J gene: TRBJ2-3
D gene: -
V gene: TRBV9
clone size: -
CDR3 DNA: TGTGCCAGCAGCGTAGATCACTCCGCCACAGATACGCAGTATTTT
CDR3 protein: CASSVDHSATDTQYF

J gene: TRBJ2-4
D gene: -
V gene: TRBV29-1
clone size: -
CDR3 DNA: TGCAGCGCCATATTAGCCAAAAACATTCAGTACTTC
CDR3 protein: CSAILAKNIQYF

J gene: TRBJ2-6
D gene: -
V gene: TRBV3-1
clone size: many
CDR3 DNA: TGTGCCAGCAGCCAAGCGGGGGCCAACGTCCTGACTTTC
CDR3 protein: CASSQAGANVLTF

J gene: TRBJ2-5
D gene: -
V gene: TRBV6-2/TRBV6-3
clone size: few
CDR3 DNA: TGTGCCAGTACCCGTCCCGGGAGTGTGGCCCAAGAGACCCAGTACTTC
CDR3 protein: CASTRPGSVAQETQYF

J gene: TRBJ2-7
D gene: -
V gene: TRBV7-9
clone size: -
CDR3 DNA: TGTGCCAGCAGCCCGATAGGGGGGTCCCCCGAGCAGTACTTC
CDR3 protein: CASSPIGGSPEQYF

J gene: TRBJ2-3
D gene: -
V gene: TRBV14
clone size: -
CDR3 DNA: TGTGCCAGCAGCCATTTCCCTGGCACAGATACGCAGTATTTT
CDR3 protein: CASSHFPGTDTQYF

J gene: TRBJ1-4
D gene: TRBD1
V gene: TRBV27
clone size: few
CDR3 DNA: TGTGCCAGCAGTCAGGGGGGGGTATGGGAAAAACTGTTTTTT
CDR3 protein: CASSQGGVWEKLFF

J gene: TRBJ2-5
D gene: TRBD2
V gene: TRBV10-2
clone size: -
CDR3 DNA: TGCGCCAGCAGTGAGATTTCTAGCGGGAGGTTGGAGACCCAGTACTTC
CDR3 protein: CASSEISSGRLETQYF

J gene: TRBJ2-3
D gene: -
V gene: TRBV19
clone size: -
CDR3 DNA: TGTGCCAGTAGTATAGGGGCCCCAGATACGCAGTATTTT
CDR3 protein: CASSIGAPDTQYF

J gene: TRBJ2-3
D gene: TRBD2
V gene: TRBV7-2
clone size: -
CDR3 DNA: TGTGCCAGCAGCTTAACTAGCGGGAGGATGACAGATACGCAGTATTTT
CDR3 protein: CASSLTSGRMTDTQYF

J gene: TRBJ1-6
D gene: -
V gene: TRBV13
clone size: few
CDR3 DNA: TGTGCCAGCAGCTCTCGGGGGAGTAGCTCCTATAATTCACCCCTCCACTTT
CDR3 protein: CASSSRGSSSYNSPLHF

J gene: TRBJ2-2
D gene: -
V gene: TRBV6-5
clone size: -
CDR3 DNA: TGTGCCAGCAGTTACACACTAGCGAACACCGGGGAGCTGTTTTTT
CDR3 protein: CASSYTLANTGELFF

J gene: TRBJ2-7
D gene: TRBD2
V gene: TRBV7-2
clone size: -
CDR3 DNA: TGTGCCAGCAGCCGGACTAGCGGGATGAACGAGCAGTACTTC
CDR3 protein: CASSRTSGMNEQYF

J gene: TRBJ2-3
D gene: TRBD2
V gene: TRBV7-3
clone size: -
CDR3 DNA: TGTGCCAGCAGCTTGACTAGCGGGAGGGCCCTCGGCACAGATACGCAGTATTTT
CDR3 protein: CASSLTSGRALGTDTQYF

J gene: TRBJ1-1
D gene: TRBD1
V gene: TRBV7-2
clone size: many
CDR3 DNA: TGTGCCAGCAGCTTAGATCCAGGGGGGCCCGAAGGAGCTTTCTTT
CDR3 protein: CASSLDPGGPEGAFF

J gene: TRBJ2-1
D gene: -
V gene: TRBV6-5
clone size: many
CDR3 DNA: TGTGCCAGCAGGCGCTCCTACAATGAGCAGTTCTTC
CDR3 protein: CASRRSYNEQFF

J gene: TRBJ2-7
D gene: -
V gene: TRBV28
clone size: many
CDR3 DNA: TGTGCCAGCAGAGAAGGAGGGCTACTCTACGAGCAGTACTTC
CDR3 protein: CASREGGLLYEQYF

J gene: TRBJ2-5
D gene: -
V gene: TRBV6-5
clone size: few
CDR3 DNA: TGTGCCAGCAGTTACGGGCAGCCGCCAGAGACCCAGTACTTC
CDR3 protein: CASSYGQPPETQYF

J gene: TRBJ2-1
D gene: TRBD2
V gene: TRBV10-3
clone size: -
CDR3 DNA: TGTGCCATCTCTAGCGGGAGGGGGGGTGAGCAGTTCTTC
CDR3 protein: CAISSGRGGEQFF

J gene: TRBJ2-4
D gene: -
V gene: TRBV28
clone size: -
CDR3 DNA: TGTGCCAGCAGCAAACACGTCTCGGGTGGATCCAAAAACATTCAGTACTTC
CDR3 protein: CASSKHVSGGSKNIQYF

J gene: TRBJ2-6
D gene: -
V gene: TRBV29-1
clone size: once
CDR3 DNA: TGCTCATCGCGCGACTCTGGGGCCAACGTCCTGACTTTC
CDR3 protein: CSSRDSGANVLTF

J gene: TRBJ2-4
D gene: -
V gene: TRBV18
clone size: -
CDR3 DNA: TGTGCCAGCTCACGAGCAGAAAACATTCAGTACTTC
CDR3 protein: CASSRAENIQYF

J gene: TRBJ2-1
D gene: -
V gene: TRBV7-9
clone size: -
CDR3 DNA: TGTGCCAGCATCGGGGAGCGGGCGTACAATGAGCAGTTCTTC
CDR3 protein: CASIGERAYNEQFF

J gene: TRBJ1-2
D gene: -
V gene: TRBV24-1
clone size: -
CDR3 DNA: TGTGCCACCAGTGGTCCGGGGAACTATGGCTACACCTTC
CDR3 protein: CATSGPGNYGYTF

J gene: TRBJ2-3
D gene: -
V gene: TRBV24-1
clone size: -
CDR3 DNA: TGTGCCACCCAAGAAGGGGGTGATACAGATACGCAGTATTTT
CDR3 protein: CATQEGGDTDTQYF